Each of the 10 T cell receptor beta chains below was sequenced from the same sample in a study of T cell responses to AZD1222 COVID-19 vaccine. The method was immunoSEQ multiplex PCR; TCRdb's version includes in-frame clones alone and lacks a portion of them. The data contain 100,000 to 150,000 clones, 85% to 90% of them singletons. This specimen consisted of peripheral blood, obtained on day 0 of AZD1222 vaccination. The receptors stem from an adult in good health.

The rearrangement links TRBV21-1 to TRBJ1-2. TRBV21-1 corresponds to a pseudogene. The CDR3 extends over 14 amino acids. DNA of the CDR3: TGTGCCAGCAGCAAAGAGGGCGGGGACTATGGCTACACCTTC. Encoded protein: CASSKEGGDYGYTF.

The chain carries TRBV5-1 and TRBJ1-1, with D unresolved. Germline V gives CDR1 SGHRS, CDR2 YFSETQ. The CDR3 consists of 12 residues. Trimming took 3 bases from V and 1 from J, leaving 4 bases between them. The CDR3 DNA sequence: TGCGCCAGCAGCTCTGGGAACACTGAAGCTTTCTTT. This sequence encodes CASSSGNTEAFF. The full variable domain, in which reference TRBV5-1 and TRBJ1-1 provide the parts outside the CDR3, is KAGVTQTPRYLIKTRGQQVTLSCSPISGHRSVSWYQQTPGQGLQFLFEYFSETQRNKGNFPGRFSGRQFSNSRSEMNVSTLELGDSALYLCASSSGNTEAFFGQGTRLTVV.

This clone was seen just once. This chain joins TRBV5-4 and TRBJ2-2, with D tentatively TRBD1 (6 bases). V was pared by 5 bases and J by 6 bases, with 8 bases between. Germline-derived CDR1 and CDR2 are SGHNT and YYREEE (reference sequence). The CDR3 has 12 residues. CDR3 nucleotide sequence: TGTGCCAGCAGGGGGACATCCGGGGAGCTGTTTTTT. It is translated as CASRGTSGELFF.

The V gene is TRBV15, the J gene TRBJ1-4; D perhaps matches TRBD1 (6 bases). The V and J ends lost 5 bases and 5 bases respectively, with 15 bases between them. The length of the CDR3 is 15 residues. Germline V gene data show CDR1 as LNHNV and CDR2 as YYDKDF (reference sequence). The CDR3 DNA is TGTGCCACCAGCGGTGACAGGCCCCGCAATGAAAAACTGTTTTTT. It codes for CATSGDRPRNEKLFF.

The V call is TRBV6-5, the J call TRBJ1-5; D possibly corresponds to TRBD1 (6 bases). The CDR3 is 13 amino acids. In germline, CDR1 is MNHEY, CDR2 SVGAGI. With 10 bases removed from V and 3 bases from J, the gap between germline ends came to 13 bases. CDR3 DNA sequence: TGTGCCACCGTTACAGGGCACAATCAGCCCCAGCATTTT. Protein sequence: CATVTGHNQPQHF.

This chain joins TRBV12-3 or TRBV12-4 and TRBJ1-2; 9 bases map to TRBD1. V shed 6 bases, J shed 6 bases, and the junction held 2 bases outside the gene matches. This CDR3 region has 12 residues. The CDR3, as DNA: TGTGCCAGCAGGGGACAGGGAGATGGCTACACCTTC. Encoded protein: CASRGQGDGYTF.

J is TRBJ1-4 and V is TRBV30; unclear D gene. Per germline, CDR1 GTSNPN and CDR2 SVGIG (reference sequence). CDR3 length: 13 amino acids. Trimming removed 0 bases at V and 8 bases at J, with 10 bases between. The CDR3 bases are TGTGCCTGGAGTGTAACAGAGGGCGAAAAACTGTTTTTT. It encodes CAWSVTEGEKLFF. Using reference TRBV30 and TRBJ1-4 for the parts outside the CDR3, the full variable domain is SQTIHQWPATLVQPVGSPLSLECTVEGTSNPNLYWYRQAAGRGLQLLFYSVGIGQISSEVPQNLSASRPQDRQFILSSKKLLLSDSGFYLCAWSVTEGEKLFFGSGTQLSVL.

The chain links TRBV15 to TRBJ1-4, with TRBD1 matching over 7 bases. CDR1 is LNHNV, CDR2 YYDKDF, per germline (reference sequence). Trimming took 3 bases from V and 1 from J; bases not matched to a gene: 5. CDR3 size: 16 residues. CDR3 DNA sequence: TGTGCCACCAGCAGGTCAGGGGGGGTAACTAATGAAAAACTGTTTTTT. The encoded protein is CATSRSGGVTNEKLFF.

The CDR3 region has the DNA TGTGCCACCAGTGATACTAGCGGGGGGGCCGAGGGTACGCAGTATTTT. Translating it yields CATSDTSGGAEGTQYF. The chain combines TRBV24-1 with TRBJ2-3; TRBD2 aligns across 13 bases. This CDR3 contains 16 residues. Per germline, CDR1 KGHDR and CDR2 SFDVKD. V lost 3 bases, J lost 8 bases, and 7 bases stayed unmatched.

CDR3 sequence reads: CATSREPRSSYEQYF. As DNA, the CDR3 is TGTGCCACCAGCAGAGAGCCAAGAAGCTCCTACGAGCAGTACTTC. This chain uses TRBV15 with TRBJ2-7, with D uncertain. V gave up 0 bases and J gave up 0 bases, with 9 bases separating them. In germline, CDR1 is LNHNV, CDR2 YYDKDF (reference sequence). The CDR3 runs 15 residues.